The 2 T cell receptor beta chains reported below all come from one sample, sequenced in a study of preoperative IRX-2 immunotherapy in early breast cancer. Sequencing was performed with immunoSEQ multiplex PCR; in TCRdb, only in-frame clones are kept and a portion is missing. The sample holds 30,000 or so clones; 70% to 85% are singletons and the top ten take about 3.3%. Sample treatment: preoperative locoregional IRX-2 cytokine immunotherapy. The sample was gathered from a patient treated with IRX-2 immunotherapy. These receptors were taken from a human donor with breast cancer.

The chain couples TRBV6-8 to TRBJ1-2; no firm D call. This CDR3 region has 14 residues. CDR1 and CDR2 (germline): MNHGY, SAAAGT. The V end lost 0 bases, the J end lost 1 base, and 6 bases lay between the germline ends. The CDR3 DNA follows: TGTGCCAGCAGTTACTCGCGCCGTAACTATGGCTACACCTTC. As protein: CASSYSRRNYGYTF.

Remarks on this clone: One junction end does not reproduce the germline sequence, and a read error may be involved. The CDR3 protein is CASSDSGPGDTQYF. The CDR3 DNA is TGTGCCAGCAGTGACTCGGGACCGGGGGATACGCAGTATTTT. This rearrangement joins TRBV6-8 to TRBJ2-3; the D call may be TRBD1 or TRBD2 (5 bases each). The CDR3 extends over 14 amino acids. From germline, CDR1 is MNHGY and CDR2 SAAAGT.